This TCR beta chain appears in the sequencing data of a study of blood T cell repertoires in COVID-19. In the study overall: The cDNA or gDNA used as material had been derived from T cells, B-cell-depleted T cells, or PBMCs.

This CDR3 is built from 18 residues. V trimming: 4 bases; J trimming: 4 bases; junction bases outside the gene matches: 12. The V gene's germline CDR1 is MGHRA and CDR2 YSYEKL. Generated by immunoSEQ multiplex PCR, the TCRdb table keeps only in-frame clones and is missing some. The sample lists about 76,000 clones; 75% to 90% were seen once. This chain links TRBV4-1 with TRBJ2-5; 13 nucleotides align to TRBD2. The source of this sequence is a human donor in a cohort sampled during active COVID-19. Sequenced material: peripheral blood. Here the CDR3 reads CASSLRLAGGSFLETQYF. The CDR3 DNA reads TGCGCCAGCAGCCTGCGACTAGCGGGGGGCTCTTTTTTAGAGACCCAGTACTTC.